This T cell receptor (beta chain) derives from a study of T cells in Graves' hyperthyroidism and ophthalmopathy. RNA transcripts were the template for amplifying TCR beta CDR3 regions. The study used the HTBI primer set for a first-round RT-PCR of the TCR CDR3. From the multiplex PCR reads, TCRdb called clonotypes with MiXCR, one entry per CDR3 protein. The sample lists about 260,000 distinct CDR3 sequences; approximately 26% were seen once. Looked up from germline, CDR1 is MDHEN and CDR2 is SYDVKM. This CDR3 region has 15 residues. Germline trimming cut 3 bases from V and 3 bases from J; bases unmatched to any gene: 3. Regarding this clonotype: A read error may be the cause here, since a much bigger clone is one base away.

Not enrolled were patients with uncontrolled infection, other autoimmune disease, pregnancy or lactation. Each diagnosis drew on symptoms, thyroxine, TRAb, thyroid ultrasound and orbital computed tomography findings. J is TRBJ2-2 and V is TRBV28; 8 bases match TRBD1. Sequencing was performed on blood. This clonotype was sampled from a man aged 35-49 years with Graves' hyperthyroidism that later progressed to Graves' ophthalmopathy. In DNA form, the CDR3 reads TGTGCCAGCAGTTTTCAGGGGGCGTACACCGGGGAGCTGTTTTTT. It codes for CASSFQGAYTGELFF.